The 25 T cell receptor beta chains below come from one sample, sequenced in a study of T cells expressing NK-cell markers. TCRdb re-called the 5' RACE reads and catalogs CDR3 proteins one per entry, DNA excluded. This sample's table has around 550,000 distinct CDR3 sequences. The specimen was blood T cells: a sorted CD56 or NKG2C T cell subset, CD4+ or CD8+ T cells, or bulk PBMC T cells (not recorded which). Source of these receptors: a man younger than 35 in good health.

The rearrangement links TRBV5-1 to TRBJ1-5; absent DNA, TCRdb's TRBD1 call cannot be checked. The CDR3 spans 14 residues. Germline CDR1 reads SGHRS; CDR2 reads YFSETQ. This chain's CDR3 is CASSPALGDQPQHF. Variable domain in full (rest from reference TRBV5-1 and TRBJ1-5): KAGVTQTPRYLIKTRGQQVTLSCSPISGHRSVSWYQQTPGQGLQFLFEYFSETQRNKGNFPGRFSGRQFSNSRSEMNVSTLELGDSALYLCASSPALGDQPQHFGDGTRLSIL.

The gene calls are TRBV5-1 and TRBJ2-5; TCRdb calls TRBD2, which cannot be checked without DNA. This CDR3 contains 14 residues. Germline assignment: CDR1 SGHRS and CDR2 YFSETQ. This CDR3 is CASKLGGTSETQYF.

V and J are TRBV5-1 and TRBJ2-5; as DNA is missing, the TRBD2 call by TCRdb cannot be tested. CDR3 length: 18 residues. Germline-derived CDR1 and CDR2 are SGHRS and YFSETQ. CDR3 sequence reads: CASSAGLAGGRVVETQYF.

The chain carries TRBV5-1 and TRBJ2-1; lacking DNA, the TRBD2 call made by TCRdb goes unchecked. CDR1 is SGHRS, CDR2 YFSETQ, per germline. This CDR3 contains 18 residues. The CDR3: CASSPEDPGLASYNEQFF.

The chain has TRBV5-1 and TRBJ1-1; the D call of TRBD1 rests on TCRdb alone, since no DNA is present to check it. CDR3 length equals 15 residues. CDR1 and CDR2 (germline): SGHRS, YFSETQ. This CDR3 reads CASSPGTGKDTEAFF.

The chain couples TRBV29-1 to TRBJ1-3. The CDR3 has 14 amino acids. The germline V gene has CDR1 SQVTM and CDR2 ANQGSEA. The CDR3 region is CSVEHIESGNTIYF.

This sequence joins TRBV30 and TRBJ2-5; lacking DNA, the TRBD2 call made by TCRdb goes unchecked. This CDR3 has 15 amino acids. Germline loops: CDR1 GTSNPN, CDR2 SVGIG (reference sequence). The CDR3 loop is CAWGLAGNSQETQYF.

The chain couples TRBV6-1 to TRBJ2-1. This CDR3 has 15 residues. Per germline, CDR1 MNHNS and CDR2 SASEGT. The CDR3 here is CASSGGTSSYNEQFF.

V gene TRBV6-5 combines with J gene TRBJ2-7. This CDR3 is 15 amino acids long. CDR1 is MNHEY, CDR2 SVGAGI, per germline. The CDR3 here is CASSYSIRGIAEQYF.

The J gene is TRBJ2-1, the V gene TRBV5-6. The CDR3 runs to 12 residues. In germline, CDR1 is SGHDT, CDR2 YYEEEE. The CDR3 loop reads CASSPDGFGQFF.

CDR3 in amino acids: CASGKQGQVDTQYF. J is TRBJ2-3 and V is TRBV2; the TCRdb call, TRBD1, lacks DNA for checking. This CDR3 spans 14 amino acids. Germline loops: CDR1 SNHLY, CDR2 FYNNEI.

V is TRBV7-7 and J is TRBJ2-3; TCRdb's D call of TRBD1 is untestable without DNA. The CDR3 totals 12 residues. Germline assignment: CDR1 SSHAT and CDR2 FNYEAQ (reference sequence). The CDR3 is CASSLSEDTQYF.

This rearrangement joins TRBV12-3 or TRBV12-4 to TRBJ1-6. This CDR3 comprises 17 residues. The CDR3: CASSLALVGKDNSPLHF.

The chain employs TRBV10-3 and TRBJ2-1; TCRdb reports TRBD2, a call that lacks DNA to check it against. The CDR3 is made up of 14 amino acids. Germline values: CDR1 ENHRY, CDR2 SYGVKD. The CDR3 spells CATNGLAGEGEQFF.

This rearrangement joins TRBV6-1 to TRBJ2-1; TCRdb names TRBD2, which stays unverified in the absence of DNA. Looked up from germline, CDR1 is MNHNS and CDR2 is SASEGT. The CDR3 has 14 residues. This CDR3 is CASGHYSPGNEQFF.

The chain is built from TRBV4-2 and TRBJ1-1; checking the TCRdb D call of TRBD1 is not possible without DNA. CDR1 is LGHNA, CDR2 YNFKEQ, per germline. The length of the CDR3 is 16 residues. This CDR3 is CASSQDPGQGNTEAFF.

The rearrangement links TRBV29-1 to TRBJ2-7; the TCRdb D gene call, TRBD2, has no DNA to confirm it. CDR1 and CDR2 (germline): SQVTM, ANQGSEA. The CDR3 totals 14 residues. The CDR3 is CSVKPGLAGYEQYF.

V usage is TRBV5-5 and J usage is TRBJ1-2; the D call of TRBD1 rests on TCRdb alone, since no DNA is present to check it. Germline values: CDR1 SGHKS, CDR2 YYEKEE (reference sequence). This CDR3 spans 15 amino acids. The CDR3 sequence is CASSPFQGASYGYTF.

V usage is TRBV2 and J usage is TRBJ2-5; there is no DNA to check the TCRdb D call of TRBD2. Germline V gene lookup returns CDR1 SNHLY and CDR2 FYNNEI. The CDR3 consists of 15 residues. The CDR3 spells CASLHIAGAGETQYF.

This chain connects TRBV2 to TRBJ2-1; the D gene TCRdb calls, TRBD2, cannot be checked with no DNA. The CDR3 runs 13 residues. CDR1 is SNHLY, CDR2 FYNNEI, per germline. The CDR3 protein is CATGLTPDNEQFF.

This sequence joins TRBV20-1 and TRBJ2-4; TCRdb's D gene call, TRBD1, goes unchecked for lack of DNA. The CDR3 consists of 15 residues. Germline loops: CDR1 DFQATT, CDR2 SNEGSKA (reference sequence). The CDR3 spells CSAGRDRVSKNIQYF.

This chain joins TRBV10-3 and TRBJ2-1; TCRdb's D call, TRBD2, is unchecked because there is no DNA. This CDR3 has 17 residues. CDR1 and CDR2 from the germline V gene are ENHRY and SYGVKD. The CDR3 reads CAISELGLAGTGNEQFF.

The rearrangement joins TRBV5-6 to TRBJ1-2. The V gene's germline CDR1 is SGHDT and CDR2 YYEEEE. This CDR3 spans 16 amino acids. The CDR3 reads CASRGDEVQPNYGYTF.

V and J are TRBV14 and TRBJ2-1. This CDR3 is 15 amino acids long. Germline V CDR1 and CDR2: SGHDN, FVKESK. CDR3 amino acids: CASSQSQVRNNEQFF.

This chain joins TRBV6-5 and TRBJ2-4; TCRdb outputs TRBD1, but without DNA this stays unchecked. Germline CDR1 MNHEY, CDR2 SVGAGI. The CDR3 runs to 12 residues. The chain's CDR3 is CASGTGGNIQYF.